Listed here are 27 T cell receptor beta chains from one sample, sequenced in a study of response to subunit inactivated influenza vaccine. TCRdb reanalysed the RT-PCR reads using MiXCR and keeps one entry per CDR3 protein. In the table there are 430,000 or so distinct CDR3 sequences, 9.5% to 13% of which are singletons. This specimen consisted of PBMCs from blood, obtained more than 35 days after vaccination. These receptor sequences come from a man aged 50 to 60 who received an inactivated influenza vaccine.

This chain connects TRBV27 to TRBJ2-7; 11 positions agree with TRBD2. V was clipped by 5 bases and J by 4 bases; unmatched bases: 4. The CDR3 sequence is 14 residues long. In germline, CDR1 is MNHEY, CDR2 SMNVEV (reference sequence). The CDR3 is CASSIGTSGYEQYF. CDR3 DNA: TGTGCCAGCAGTATTGGGACTAGCGGTTACGAGCAGTACTTC.

A few counts support this clonotype. The rearrangement links TRBV20-1 to TRBJ2-3, with D perhaps TRBD2 (5 bases). Germline lookup yields CDR1 DFQATT and CDR2 SNEGSKA (reference sequence). The germline V and J ends were trimmed by 5 bases and 5 bases, with 14 bases remaining between them. The CDR3 is 13 amino acids. Here the CDR3 DNA reads TGCAGTGCTGCCGTCCCGGCGGGAGATACGCAGTATTTT. Protein product: CSAAVPAGDTQYF.

This clonotype occurred a few times. The gene calls are TRBV20-1 and TRBJ1-4, with D possibly TRBD1 on 5 matching bases. V was trimmed by 5 bases and J by 7 bases, leaving 17 bases between them. Germline V gene sequence: CDR1 DFQATT, CDR2 SNEGSKA (reference sequence). This CDR3 region has 14 residues. DNA for the CDR3: TGCAGTGCTGGATCCAGGGTGACAAGTGAAAAACTGTTTTTT. Translated, it gives CSAGSRVTSEKLFF.

The genes are TRBV10-3 and TRBJ2-7; D uncertain. The V gene lost 11 bases and the J gene lost 1 base, with 15 bases spanning the gap. The V gene's germline CDR1 is ENHRY and CDR2 SYGVKD. The CDR3 sequence is 13 residues long. The CDR3 DNA sequence: TGTGCCTCAACGGAGCAGAGGTCCTACGAGCAGTACTTC. Translation: CASTEQRSYEQYF.

The V call is TRBV20-1, the J call TRBJ1-5; the match to TRBD1 covers 9 bases. V dropped 2 bases and J dropped 4; count of bases not matched to a gene: 3. The CDR3 has 14 amino acids. In germline, CDR1 is DFQATT, CDR2 SNEGSKA (reference sequence). The CDR3 here is CSARKGTGNQPQHF. The CDR3 nucleotides are TGCAGTGCTAGAAAAGGGACAGGGAATCAGCCCCAGCATTTT.

This clonotype was picked up a small number of times. The gene calls are TRBV5-1 and TRBJ1-2; 10 positions match TRBD1. The CDR3 covers 14 residues. Germline CDR1 reads SGHRS; CDR2 reads YFSETQ. After removal of 4 bases from V and 6 bases from J, the junction contained 6 bases not matched to a gene. CDR3 sequence: CASSKGQGRDGYTF. In nucleotides, the CDR3 is TGCGCCAGCAGCAAGGGACAGGGGAGGGATGGCTACACCTTC.

This clonotype showed up just a few times. The chain carries TRBV11-3 and TRBJ2-1; 7 nucleotides agree with TRBD1. The CDR3 runs 16 residues. V trimming: 2 bases; J trimming: 8 bases; junction bases outside the gene matches: 12. Germline assignment: CDR1 SGHNT and CDR2 YENEEA. CDR3: CASSLRQGDLGDEQFF. DNA of the CDR3: TGTGCCAGCAGCTTACGGCAGGGGGATCTGGGGGATGAGCAGTTCTTC.

This clonotype was seen more than once but under ten times. As DNA, the CDR3 is TGCAGTGCTAGAGATCCTACAGACGTCTCCTACAATGAGCAGTTCTTC. This codes for CSARDPTDVSYNEQFF. The chain carries TRBV20-1 and TRBJ2-1; the D is unclear. CDR3 length equals 16 residues. Trimming cost V 0 bases and J 0 bases, with 12 bases left between them. The germline gives CDR1 DFQATT, CDR2 SNEGSKA (reference sequence).

At least ten counts were recorded for this clonotype. The V call is TRBV6-1, the J call TRBJ1-6; D call uncertain. The germline CDR1 and CDR2 sequences are MNHNS and SASEGT. The CDR3 covers 15 residues. V was cut by 6 bases and J by 7 bases, with 16 bases left in between. The CDR3 region is CASRGSRTENSPLHF. The CDR3 DNA sequence: TGTGCCAGCAGGGGGAGTAGGACGGAGAATTCACCCCTCCACTTT.

The table lists this clonotype with a few counts. V is TRBV7-8 and J is TRBJ2-1; D may be TRBD1 (6 bases). Germline V CDR1 and CDR2: SGHVS, FQNEAQ. Trimming stripped 1 base from V and 2 bases from J, with 9 bases between. There are 15 residues in the CDR3. CDR3 in DNA: TGTGCCAGCAGCTTAGGAGAGGGGGCCTACAATGAGCAGTTCTTC. It translates to CASSLGEGAYNEQFF.

This chain links TRBV20-1 with TRBJ2-3; 8 bases agree with TRBD2. The CDR3 totals 16 residues. The germline gives CDR1 DFQATT, CDR2 SNEGSKA (reference sequence). V gave up 3 bases and J gave up 2 bases; unmatched junction bases: 10. In nucleotides, the CDR3 is TGCAGTGCTAGCCCCATACAGCGGGAGAACACAGATACGCAGTATTTT. Protein product: CSASPIQRENTDTQYF.

The chain joins TRBV15 to TRBJ2-1; tentatively, D is TRBD2 (6 bases). The germline gives CDR1 LNHNV, CDR2 YYDKDF (reference sequence). V shed 7 bases and J shed 6 bases, with 16 bases lying between them. The CDR3 consists of 14 residues. The CDR3 DNA reads as TGTGCCACCACTACCCGGGACTCAATCAATGAGCAGTTCTTC. It translates to CATTTRDSINEQFF. The variable domain in full, completed from reference TRBV15 and TRBJ2-1, reads DAMVIQNPRYQVTQFGKPVTLSCSQTLNHNVMYWYQQKSSQAPKLLFHYYDKDFNNEADTPDNFQSRRPNTSFCFLDIRSPGLGDTAMYLCATTTRDSINEQFFGPGTRLTVL.

There are many counts of this clonotype. V gene TRBV5-1 combines with J gene TRBJ2-5; the match to TRBD2 covers 11 bases. Trimming removed 2 bases from V and 5 bases from J; junction bases left unmatched: 2. Germline assignment: CDR1 SGHRS and CDR2 YFSETQ. The CDR3 length is 14 residues. The CDR3 DNA sequence: TGCGCCAGCAGCTTACTAGCGGGAGACGAGACCCAGTACTTC. Translation: CASSLLAGDETQYF.

This clonotype was seen only a few times. The chain joins TRBV20-1 to TRBJ2-7, with TRBD1 as a possible D gene (6 bases). The CDR3 loop spans 12 amino acids. Per germline, CDR1 DFQATT and CDR2 SNEGSKA (reference sequence). Trimming stripped 4 bases from V and 6 bases from J, with 13 bases between. The CDR3 nucleotides are TGCAGTGCTAACGCCCAGGGGACCGAGCAGTACTTC. Amino acids: CSANAQGTEQYF.

There are a few counts of this clonotype. The rearrangement uses TRBV20-1 and TRBJ2-1, with TRBD2 identical over 7 bases. The germline gives CDR1 DFQATT, CDR2 SNEGSKA (reference sequence). Unmatched junction bases numbered 1, after V lost 0 bases and J lost 8 bases. The CDR3 spans 12 residues. The CDR3 DNA reads as TGCAGTGCTAGAGATGCGGGGGATGAGCAGTTCTTC. It encodes CSARDAGDEQFF.

This chain uses TRBV6-4 with TRBJ2-3; D uncertain. Germline CDR1 is MRHNA and CDR2 is SNTAGT. The CDR3 has 13 residues. The V end was cut by 5 bases, the J end by 6 bases, with 12 bases between. The CDR3: CASSLPTRDTQYF. The CDR3 DNA reads TGTGCCAGCAGTCTCCCAACGCGGGATACGCAGTATTTT.

The rearrangement joins TRBV7-2 to TRBJ1-5; D is possibly TRBD1 (6 bases). CDR1 is SGHTA, CDR2 FQGNSA, per germline. The CDR3 has 15 amino acids. V was pared by 5 bases and J by 3 bases, with 14 bases between. The CDR3 DNA sequence: TGTGCCAGCAGCCGAGACCAGGGGAACAATCAGCCCCAGCATTTT. Translating gives CASSRDQGNNQPQHF.

This sequence joins TRBV7-9 and TRBJ2-7; D is perhaps TRBD1 (6 bases). V was clipped by 5 bases and J by 4 bases, with 18 bases between them. The CDR3 extends over 15 amino acids. Germline CDR1 is SEHNR and CDR2 is FQNEAQ (reference sequence). The CDR3 nucleotides read TGTGCCAGCAGCCTCACCAGGGGCTTGGGGTACGAGCAGTACTTC. Translation gives CASSLTRGLGYEQYF. The variable domain in full, completed from reference TRBV7-9 and TRBJ2-7, reads DTGVSQNPRHKITKRGQNVTFRCDPISEHNRLYWYRQTLGQGPEFLTYFQNEAQLEKSRLLSDRFSAERPKGSFSTLEIQRTEQGDSAMYLCASSLTRGLGYEQYFGPGTRLTVT.

A few counts support this clonotype. The CDR3 DNA reads TGTGCCAGCAGTTCGGGGACAGGGCCTGGCTACACCTTC. This gives the protein CASSSGTGPGYTF. V and J are TRBV12-3 or TRBV12-4 and TRBJ1-2; 9 bases line up with TRBD1. With V trimmed by 4 bases and J by 7 bases, 4 bases remained unmatched. The length of the CDR3 is 13 residues.

This clonotype was counted between two and nine times. Written as DNA, the CDR3 is TGCAGCGTTGAACAGGGGGCGATCGGAGAGACCCAGTACTTC. Translation: CSVEQGAIGETQYF. The chain joins TRBV29-1 to TRBJ2-5; 8 nucleotides align to TRBD1. With V trimmed by 2 bases and J by 4 bases, 6 bases remained unmatched. Germline V gives CDR1 SQVTM, CDR2 ANQGSEA. This CDR3 region has 14 residues.

This clonotype was seen many times. This chain links TRBV12-3 or TRBV12-4 with TRBJ2-5; the D gene is possibly TRBD2 (6 bases). Trimming pared 8 bases from V and 4 bases from J, leaving 17 bases between. This CDR3 has 14 amino acids. The CDR3 nucleotides are TGTGCCAGCGCGGTAGGCTTGGGGGGAGAGACCCAGTACTTC. Its protein product is CASAVGLGGETQYF.

The sample holds many counts of this clonotype. The V gene is TRBV12-3 or TRBV12-4, the J gene TRBJ2-7; D remains unclear. Trimming took off 0 bases at V and 2 bases at J, with 8 bases between the two ends. The CDR3 runs 14 residues. CDR3 sequence (DNA): TGTGCCAGCAGTTTAGCGCAACAGACCTACGAGCAGTACTTC. Translating it yields CASSLAQQTYEQYF.

This clonotype was counted many times. The gene calls are TRBV6-5 and TRBJ2-5; 7 positions agree with TRBD1. J gave up 4 bases and V 0 bases, and 2 bases lay outside the gene matches. Germline-derived CDR1 and CDR2 are MNHEY and SVGAGI. The CDR3 covers 14 residues. The CDR3 coding sequence is TGTGCCAGCAGTTACTCGACAGGGCGAGAGACCCAGTACTTC. This gives the protein CASSYSTGRETQYF.

This clonotype was found many times. This chain joins TRBV5-1 and TRBJ2-2, with 8 nucleotides matching TRBD2. The CDR3 is made up of 15 amino acids. From germline, CDR1 is SGHRS and CDR2 YFSETQ. Germline trimming cut 4 bases from V and 5 bases from J; bases unmatched to any gene: 7. This CDR3 reads CASSPGGPTTGELFF. The CDR3 DNA follows: TGCGCCAGCAGCCCGGGGGGGCCTACAACCGGGGAGCTGTTTTTT.

This clonotype was seen at least ten times. The chain links TRBV7-2 to TRBJ2-7, with D unresolved. Germline V gives CDR1 SGHTA, CDR2 FQGNSA. The CDR3 is 12 amino acids. V shed 1 base and J shed 2 bases, with 3 bases lying between them. The CDR3 DNA reads TGTGCCAGCAGCTTAGGGGCCTACGAGCAGTACTTC. Its protein product is CASSLGAYEQYF.

The chain has TRBV5-1 and TRBJ2-3; 7 nucleotides agree with TRBD1. CDR3 length: 17 amino acids. The ends lost 4 bases at V and 5 bases at J; junction bases unmatched: 16. Germline CDR1 is SGHRS and CDR2 is YFSETQ. The CDR3 reads CASSPQSLSRGLDTQYF. The CDR3 nucleotides are TGCGCCAGCAGCCCGCAGTCGCTGAGCAGGGGGTTAGATACGCAGTATTTT.

This chain links TRBV7-2 with TRBJ1-3, with no clear D. CDR1 and CDR2 (germline): SGHTA, FQGNSA. The CDR3 is 14 amino acids. The V and J ends lost 2 bases and 2 bases respectively, with 7 bases between them. The CDR3 protein is CASSLMGTGNTIYF. The CDR3 DNA reads TGTGCCAGCAGCTTAATGGGAACTGGAAACACCATATATTTT.